These 9 T cell receptor beta chains originate from one sample sequenced in a study of T cell repertoires in ileal Crohn's disease. Time point: neoterminal ileum biopsy at postoperative endoscopy, about 6 months after surgery. Data came from immunoSEQ multiplex PCR; TCRdb stores just in-frame clones and leaves some out. Of about 3,700 clones in the sample, roughly 70% were seen once. Material for sequencing was ileal tissue. These receptors were obtained from an adult with Crohn's disease.

The chain links TRBV5-1 to TRBJ1-2, with no clear D. Germline loops: CDR1 SGHRS, CDR2 YFSETQ. The CDR3 sequence is 16 residues long. The V and J ends lost 0 bases and 7 bases respectively, with 19 bases between them. In nucleotides, the CDR3 is TGCGCCAGCAGCTTGGATGCGGGTCTTAACGATCGTGGCTACACCTTC. Protein product: CASSLDAGLNDRGYTF.

The chain recombines TRBV7-9 with TRBJ1-1; 9 bases line up with TRBD1. Per germline, CDR1 SEHNR and CDR2 FQNEAQ (reference sequence). Trimming cost V 5 bases and J 1 base; bases outside gene matches: 14. The CDR3 contains 18 residues. The CDR3 sequence is CASSPGTGTGRANTEAFF. CDR3 sequence (DNA): TGTGCCAGCAGCCCCGGGACAGGGACAGGGCGGGCGAACACTGAAGCTTTCTTT.

The V and J genes are TRBV14 and TRBJ2-7, with TRBD1 matching 8 bases. Germline assignment: CDR1 SGHDN and CDR2 FVKESK. CDR3 length: 12 residues. V shed 2 bases, J shed 9 bases, and the junction held 3 bases outside the gene matches. CDR3 sequence (DNA): TGTGCCAGCAGCCAAACTGACAGGGGGCAGTACTTC. Protein product: CASSQTDRGQYF. The whole variable domain, remainder taken from reference TRBV14 and TRBJ2-7, is EAGVTQFPSHSVIEKGQTVTLRCDPISGHDNLYWYRRVMGKEIKFLLHFVKESKQDESGMPNNRFLAERTGGTYSTLKVQPAELEDSGVYFCASSQTDRGQYFGPGTRLTVT.

The chain has TRBV13 and TRBJ2-3, with D maybe TRBD2 (6 bases). V dropped 5 bases and J dropped 0 bases, with 15 bases sitting between them. Germline lookup yields CDR1 PRHDT and CDR2 FYEKMQ (reference sequence). The CDR3 contains 16 residues. CDR3 region: CASSRRGSGSTDTQYF. CDR3 coding DNA: TGTGCCAGCAGCCGCCGGGGGAGCGGAAGCACAGATACGCAGTATTTT.

This clone showed up just a few times. The gene calls are TRBV11-1 and TRBJ1-6, with TRBD1 matching over 9 bases. The CDR3 consists of 15 residues. The germline V gene encodes CDR1 SGHAT and CDR2 FQDESV (reference sequence). V dropped 5 bases and J dropped 8; count of bases not matched to a gene: 7. CDR3 DNA sequence: TGTGCCAGCAGCCCCCGGGACAGGGCTTATTCACCCCTCCACTTT. This codes for CASSPRDRAYSPLHF.

This clone turned up a few times. V usage is TRBV2 and J usage is TRBJ1-1, with D possibly being TRBD1 (5 bases). Germline-derived CDR1 and CDR2 are SNHLY and FYNNEI. V was cut by 11 bases and J by 5 bases, with 15 bases left in between. CDR3 length equals 12 residues. The CDR3 sequence is CAGQAGGTEAFF. Here the CDR3 DNA reads TGTGCCGGCCAAGCGGGGGGAACTGAAGCTTTCTTT.

Remarks on this clone: The same CDR3 arises from other DNA sequences in this sample as well. V usage is TRBV5-1 and J usage is TRBJ2-7; D is uncertain. With 0 bases removed from V and 5 bases from J, the gap between germline ends came to 6 bases. This CDR3 contains 12 residues. The germline gives CDR1 SGHRS, CDR2 YFSETQ. The CDR3 DNA reads as TGCGCCAGCAGCTTGGCCCGAGACGAGCAGTACTTC. Its protein product is CASSLARDEQYF.

The rearrangement links TRBV4-3 to TRBJ2-3, with D possibly matching TRBD2 (6 bases). V lost 0 bases and J 2 bases, leaving 9 bases between the germline ends. Germline V gives CDR1 LGHNA, CDR2 YSLEER. The CDR3 is 15 amino acids. This CDR3 is CASSQEAGVTDTQYF. The CDR3 DNA is TGCGCCAGCAGCCAAGAAGCGGGCGTCACAGATACGCAGTATTTT.

This rearrangement joins TRBV5-1 to TRBJ2-7; possibly TRBD2 for D (5 bases). CDR1 and CDR2 (germline): SGHRS, YFSETQ. CDR3 length equals 12 residues. V dropped 5 bases and J dropped 3 bases, with 9 bases sitting between them. CDR3 coding DNA: TGCGCCAGCAGGGGAGCCGGCTACGAGCAGTACTTC. Translation: CASRGAGYEQYF.